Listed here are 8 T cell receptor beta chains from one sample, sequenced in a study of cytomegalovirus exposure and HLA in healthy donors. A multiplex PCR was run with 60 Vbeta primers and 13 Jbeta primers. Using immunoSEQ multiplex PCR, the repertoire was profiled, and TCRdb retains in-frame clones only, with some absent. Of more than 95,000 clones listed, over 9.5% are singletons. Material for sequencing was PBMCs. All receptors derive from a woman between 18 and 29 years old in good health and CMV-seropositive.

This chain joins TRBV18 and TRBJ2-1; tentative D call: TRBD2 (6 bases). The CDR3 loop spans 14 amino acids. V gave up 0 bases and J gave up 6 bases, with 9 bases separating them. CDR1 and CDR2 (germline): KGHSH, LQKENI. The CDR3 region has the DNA TGTGCCAGCTCACCACCGGGACTCCGCAATGAGCAGTTCTTC. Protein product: CASSPPGLRNEQFF.

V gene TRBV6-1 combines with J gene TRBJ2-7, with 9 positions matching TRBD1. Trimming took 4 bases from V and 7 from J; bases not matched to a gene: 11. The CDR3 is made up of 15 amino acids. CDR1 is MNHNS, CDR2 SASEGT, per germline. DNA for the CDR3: TGTGCCAGCAGTGCGACCGGGACAGGGTGGGGTGAGCAGTACTTC. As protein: CASSATGTGWGEQYF.

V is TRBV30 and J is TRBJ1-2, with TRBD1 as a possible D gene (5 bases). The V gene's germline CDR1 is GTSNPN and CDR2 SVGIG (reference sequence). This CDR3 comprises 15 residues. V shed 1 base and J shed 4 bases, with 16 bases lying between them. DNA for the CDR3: TGTGCCTGGAGTGCCCTTATCGGGGGGACCTATGGCTACACCTTC. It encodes CAWSALIGGTYGYTF.

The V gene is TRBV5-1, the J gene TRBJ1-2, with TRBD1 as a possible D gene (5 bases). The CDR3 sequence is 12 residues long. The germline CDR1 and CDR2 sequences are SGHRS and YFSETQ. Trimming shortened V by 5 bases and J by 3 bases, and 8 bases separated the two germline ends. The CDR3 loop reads CASRQGDYGYTF. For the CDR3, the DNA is TGCGCCAGCAGGCAAGGGGACTATGGCTACACCTTC.

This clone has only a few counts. The CDR3 loop reads CARRKPGHSSYNEQFF. CDR3 in DNA: TGTGCCAGAAGAAAGCCGGGACACTCCTCCTACAATGAGCAGTTCTTC. The chain joins TRBV5-3 to TRBJ2-1; tentatively, D is TRBD1 (6 bases). TRBV5-3 is labeled an ORF, and its function is uncertain. There are 16 residues in the CDR3. The V end lost 5 bases, the J end lost 0 bases, and 15 bases lay between the germline ends.

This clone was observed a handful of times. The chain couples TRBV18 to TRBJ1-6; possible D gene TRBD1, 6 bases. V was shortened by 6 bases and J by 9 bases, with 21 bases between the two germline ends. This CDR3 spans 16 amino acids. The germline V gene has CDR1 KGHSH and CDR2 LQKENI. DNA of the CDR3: TGTGCCAGCTCGCCCCGGGACACCCGCACAGGTTCACCCCTCCACTTT. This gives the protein CASSPRDTRTGSPLHF.

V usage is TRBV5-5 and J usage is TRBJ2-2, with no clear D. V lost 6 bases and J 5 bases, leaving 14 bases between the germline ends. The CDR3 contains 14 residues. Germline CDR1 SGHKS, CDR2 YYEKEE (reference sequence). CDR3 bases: TGTGCCAGCACCCAAATGAGTTCGACCGGGGAGCTGTTTTTT. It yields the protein CASTQMSSTGELFF.

The CDR3 DNA sequence: TGTGCCAGCAGATTGGGGACAGGGTCAAACAATGAGCAGTTCTTC. This gives the protein CASRLGTGSNNEQFF. The chain recombines TRBV6-1 with TRBJ2-1, with 9 bases aligning to TRBD1. CDR3 length: 15 amino acids. V dropped 6 bases and J dropped 5; count of bases not matched to a gene: 8. Germline CDR1 reads MNHNS; CDR2 reads SASEGT.